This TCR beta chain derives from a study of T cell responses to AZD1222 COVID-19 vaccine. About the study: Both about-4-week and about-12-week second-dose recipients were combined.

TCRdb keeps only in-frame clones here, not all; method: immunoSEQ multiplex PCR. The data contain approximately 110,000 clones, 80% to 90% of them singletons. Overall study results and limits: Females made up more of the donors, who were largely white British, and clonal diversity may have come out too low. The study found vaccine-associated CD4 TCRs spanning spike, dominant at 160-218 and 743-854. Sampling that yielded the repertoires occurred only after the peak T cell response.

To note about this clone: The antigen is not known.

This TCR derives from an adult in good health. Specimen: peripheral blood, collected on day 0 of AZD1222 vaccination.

The CDR3 region has the DNA TGTGCCAGCAATGTCGGACAGAACACAGATACGCAGTATTTT. Amino acid sequence: CASNVGQNTDTQYF. This sequence joins TRBV28 and TRBJ2-3, with D perhaps matching TRBD1 (6 bases). V gave up 7 bases and J gave up 2 bases, with 13 bases separating them. CDR3 size: 14 residues. The germline V gene encodes CDR1 MDHEN and CDR2 SYDVKM.